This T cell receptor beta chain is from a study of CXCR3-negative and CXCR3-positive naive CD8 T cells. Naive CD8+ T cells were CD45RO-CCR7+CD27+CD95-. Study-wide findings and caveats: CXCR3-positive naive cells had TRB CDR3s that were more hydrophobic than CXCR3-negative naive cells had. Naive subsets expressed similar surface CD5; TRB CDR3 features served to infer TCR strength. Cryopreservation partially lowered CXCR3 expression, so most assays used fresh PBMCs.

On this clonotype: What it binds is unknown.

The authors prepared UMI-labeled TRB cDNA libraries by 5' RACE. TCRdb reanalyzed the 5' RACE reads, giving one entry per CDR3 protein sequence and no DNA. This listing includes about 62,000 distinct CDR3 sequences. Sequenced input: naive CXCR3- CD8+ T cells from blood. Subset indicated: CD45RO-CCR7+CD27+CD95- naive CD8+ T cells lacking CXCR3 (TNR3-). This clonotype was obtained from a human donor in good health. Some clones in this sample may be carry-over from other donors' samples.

The CDR3 sequence is CASSYPGTGYTDTQYF. This chain joins TRBV6-6 and TRBJ2-3; no DNA is available, so the TRBD1 call from TCRdb remains unchecked. In germline, CDR1 is MNHNY, CDR2 SVGAGI (reference sequence). The CDR3 loop spans 16 amino acids.